This T cell receptor beta chain was sequenced during a study of blood T cell repertoires in COVID-19. This clone was recorded only once. The repertoire was sequenced with immunoSEQ multiplex PCR; TCRdb's copy has only in-frame clones and lacks some. This repertoire shows roughly 230,000 clones, nearly 90% found once; its top ten account for around 2.3%. The sequence came from a woman aged 55-75 years with COVID-19, enrolled during active disease. Source material: peripheral blood.

The CDR3 is CSVAGTSGDNNGELFF. The DNA of the CDR3 is TGCAGCGTGGCTGGGACTAGCGGGGATAATAACGGGGAGCTGTTTTTT. V and J are TRBV29-1 and TRBJ2-2, with 13 bases identical to TRBD2. The CDR3 contains 16 residues. The V gene's germline CDR1 is SQVTM and CDR2 ANQGSEA. After removal of 6 bases from V and 7 bases from J, the junction contained 11 bases not matched to a gene.